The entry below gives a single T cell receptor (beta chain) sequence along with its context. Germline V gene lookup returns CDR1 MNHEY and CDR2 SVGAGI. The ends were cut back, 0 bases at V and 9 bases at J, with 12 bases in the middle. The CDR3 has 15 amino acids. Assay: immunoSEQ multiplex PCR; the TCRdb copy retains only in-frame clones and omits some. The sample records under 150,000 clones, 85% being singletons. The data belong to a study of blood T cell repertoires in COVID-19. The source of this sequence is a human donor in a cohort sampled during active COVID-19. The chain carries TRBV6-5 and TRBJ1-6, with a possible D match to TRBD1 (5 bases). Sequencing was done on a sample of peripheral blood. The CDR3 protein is CASSYSQGGGSPLHF. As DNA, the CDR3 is TGTGCCAGCAGTTACTCGCAGGGAGGAGGTTCACCCCTCCACTTT.